The clone carrying this TCR beta chain was detected many times. The CDR3 has 16 residues. CDR1 and CDR2 (germline): SNHLY, FYNNEI. V shed 6 bases and J shed 1 base, with 18 bases lying between them. This sample stems from a study of neurological immune-mediated disorders. TCRdb re-called the 5' RACE reads with MiXCR, one entry per CDR3 protein. The data show around 130,000 distinct CDR3 sequences, roughly 3.2% seen once. Sequenced sample: PBMCs. The sequence came from a woman in her thirties with multiple sclerosis. The V gene is TRBV2, the J gene TRBJ1-1; D call uncertain. CDR3 residues: CASSNPFELPNTEAFF. The DNA of the CDR3 is TGTGCCAGCAGCAACCCGTTTGAACTCCCGAACACTGAAGCTTTCTTT. The full variable domain, completed using reference TRBV2 and TRBJ1-1, is EPEVTQTPSHQVTQMGQEVILRCVPISNHLYFYWYRQILGQKVEFLVSFYNNEISEKSEIFDDQFSVERPDGSNFTLKIRSTKLEDSAMYFCASSNPFELPNTEAFFGQGTRLTVV.